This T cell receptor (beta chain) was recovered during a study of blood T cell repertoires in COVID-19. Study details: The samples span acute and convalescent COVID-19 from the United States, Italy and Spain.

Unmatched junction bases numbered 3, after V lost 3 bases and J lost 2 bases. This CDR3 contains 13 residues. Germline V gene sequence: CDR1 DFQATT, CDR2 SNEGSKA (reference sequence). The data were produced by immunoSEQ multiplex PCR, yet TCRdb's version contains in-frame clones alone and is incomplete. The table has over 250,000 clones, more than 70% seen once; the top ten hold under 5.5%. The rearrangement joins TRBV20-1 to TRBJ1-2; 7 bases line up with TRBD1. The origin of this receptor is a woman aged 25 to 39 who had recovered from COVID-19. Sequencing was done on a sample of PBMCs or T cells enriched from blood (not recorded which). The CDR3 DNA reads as TGCAGTGCTAGTGGGACAGCCAACTATGGCTACACCTTC. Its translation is CSASGTANYGYTF.